This TCR beta chain was profiled in a study of CD8+CD57+ T cells in acquired aplastic anemia. Overall study results and limits: Patients and controls were not found to differ significantly in CD8+ Simpson's diversity. Roughly 30 CD8+ CDR3 sequences occurred in both the patients and the controls.

V dropped 4 bases and J dropped 7 bases, with 11 bases sitting between them. Germline V gene data show CDR1 as MNHNS and CDR2 as SASEGT. The CDR3 extends over 13 amino acids. This clonotype came up many times. Antigen: not known. Genomic DNA served as template for TCR beta VDJ and CDR3 profiling. TCRdb reprocessed the reads via MiXCR and lists one record per CDR3 protein. The sample yields about 190,000 distinct CDR3 sequences, roughly half seen once. This chain uses TRBV6-1 with TRBJ1-5; D possibly corresponds to TRBD1 (5 bases). Material: sorted CD4+, CD8+, or CD8+CD57+ T cells (not recorded which) from PBMCs. The sequence came from a human donor in good health, serving as a control. CDR3 sequence: CASSVRGIQPQHF. The CDR3 DNA reads as TGTGCCAGCAGTGTCCGGGGGATCCAGCCCCAGCATTTT.